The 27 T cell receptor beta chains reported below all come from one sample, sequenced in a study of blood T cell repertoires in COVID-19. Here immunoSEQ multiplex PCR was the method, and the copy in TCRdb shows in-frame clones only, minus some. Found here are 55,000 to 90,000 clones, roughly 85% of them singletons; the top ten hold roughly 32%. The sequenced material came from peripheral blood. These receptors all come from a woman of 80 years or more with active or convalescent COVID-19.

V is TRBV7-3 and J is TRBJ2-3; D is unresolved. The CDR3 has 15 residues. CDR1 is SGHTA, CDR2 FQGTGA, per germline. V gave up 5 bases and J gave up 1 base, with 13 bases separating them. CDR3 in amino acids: CASSSRISGTDTQYF. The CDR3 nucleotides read TGTGCCAGCAGCAGTAGGATAAGCGGCACAGATACGCAGTATTTT.

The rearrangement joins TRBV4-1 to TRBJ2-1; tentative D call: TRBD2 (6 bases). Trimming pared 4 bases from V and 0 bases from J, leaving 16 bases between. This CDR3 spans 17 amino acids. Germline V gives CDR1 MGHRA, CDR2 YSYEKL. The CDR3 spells CASSPVGGPSSYNEQFF. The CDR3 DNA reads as TGCGCCAGCAGCCCCGTGGGGGGACCAAGCTCCTACAATGAGCAGTTCTTC.

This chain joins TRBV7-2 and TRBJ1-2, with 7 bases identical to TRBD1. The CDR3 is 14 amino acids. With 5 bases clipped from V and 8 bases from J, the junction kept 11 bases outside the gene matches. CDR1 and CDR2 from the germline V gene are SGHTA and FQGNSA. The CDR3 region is CASSPTGKVLGYTF. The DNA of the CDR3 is TGTGCCAGCAGCCCGACAGGGAAGGTCTTAGGCTACACCTTC.

CDR3 DNA sequence: TGTGCCAGCAGCCGGTCCAGGGGTGGGGAGACCCAGTACTTC. Amino acid sequence: CASSRSRGGETQYF. The rearrangement joins TRBV11-2 to TRBJ2-5, with D perhaps TRBD1 (6 bases). The CDR3 covers 14 residues. V was pared by 5 bases and J by 5 bases, with 15 bases between. Germline loops: CDR1 SGHAT, CDR2 FQNNGV.

The CDR3 DNA follows: TGTGCCAGCTCGGTCAGCGCCATGAACACTGAAGCTTTCTTT. Translation: CASSVSAMNTEAFF. The chain has TRBV11-1 and TRBJ1-1; D unresolved. Germline V gives CDR1 SGHAT, CDR2 FQDESV (reference sequence). The germline V and J ends were trimmed by 8 bases and 0 bases, with 13 bases remaining between them. This CDR3 comprises 14 residues.

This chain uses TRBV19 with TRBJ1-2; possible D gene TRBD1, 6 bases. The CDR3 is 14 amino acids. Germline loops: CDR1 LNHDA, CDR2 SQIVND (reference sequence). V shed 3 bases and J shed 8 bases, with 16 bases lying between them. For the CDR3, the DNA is TGTGCCAGTAGTATTGGGACACCCGGAGGAGGCTACACCTTC. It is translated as CASSIGTPGGGYTF.

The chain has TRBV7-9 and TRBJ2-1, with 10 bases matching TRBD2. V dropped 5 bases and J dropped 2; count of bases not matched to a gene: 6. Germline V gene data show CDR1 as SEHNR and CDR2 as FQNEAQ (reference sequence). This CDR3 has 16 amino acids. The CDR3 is CASSPSGGLTYNEQFF. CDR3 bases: TGTGCCAGCAGCCCTAGCGGGGGCCTGACCTACAATGAGCAGTTCTTC.

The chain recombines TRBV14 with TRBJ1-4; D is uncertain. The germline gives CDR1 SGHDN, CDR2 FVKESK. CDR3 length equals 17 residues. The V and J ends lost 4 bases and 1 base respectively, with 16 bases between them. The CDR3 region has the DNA TGTGCCAGCAGCCCTAGTGGCCCCGTAAGAACTAATGAAAAACTGTTTTTT. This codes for CASSPSGPVRTNEKLFF.

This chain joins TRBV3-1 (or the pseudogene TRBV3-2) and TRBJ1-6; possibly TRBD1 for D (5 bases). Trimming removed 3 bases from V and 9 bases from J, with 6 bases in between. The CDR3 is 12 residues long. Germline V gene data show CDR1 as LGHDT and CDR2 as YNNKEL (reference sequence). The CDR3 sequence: CASSQGGSPLHF. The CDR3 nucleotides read TGTGCCAGCAGCCAGGGGGGTTCACCCCTCCACTTT.

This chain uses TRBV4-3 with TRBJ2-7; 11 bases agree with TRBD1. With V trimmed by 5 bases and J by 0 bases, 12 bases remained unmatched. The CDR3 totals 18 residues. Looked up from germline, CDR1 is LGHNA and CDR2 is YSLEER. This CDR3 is CASSVGTGGTFSSYEQYF. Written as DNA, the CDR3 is TGCGCCAGCAGCGTCGGGACAGGGGGAACCTTTAGCTCCTACGAGCAGTACTTC.

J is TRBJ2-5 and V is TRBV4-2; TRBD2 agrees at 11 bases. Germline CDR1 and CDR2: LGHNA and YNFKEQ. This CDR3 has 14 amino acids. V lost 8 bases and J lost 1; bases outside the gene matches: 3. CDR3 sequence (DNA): TGTGCCAGCTCCCTAGCGGGGGGCCAAGAGACCCAGTACTTC. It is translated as CASSLAGGQETQYF.

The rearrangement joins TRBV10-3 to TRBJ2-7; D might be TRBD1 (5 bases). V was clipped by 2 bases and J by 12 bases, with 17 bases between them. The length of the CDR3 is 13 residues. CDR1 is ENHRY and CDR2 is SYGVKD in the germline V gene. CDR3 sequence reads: CAISEPGNPRGYF. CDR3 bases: TGTGCCATCAGTGAGCCAGGGAATCCCAGAGGGTACTTC.

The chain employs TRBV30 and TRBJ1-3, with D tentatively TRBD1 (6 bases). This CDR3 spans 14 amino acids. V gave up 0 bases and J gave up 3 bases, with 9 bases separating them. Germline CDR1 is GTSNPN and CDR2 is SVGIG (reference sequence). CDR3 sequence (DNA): TGTGCCTGGAGTGTAGGGGGTAGTGGAAACACCATATATTTT. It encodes CAWSVGGSGNTIYF.

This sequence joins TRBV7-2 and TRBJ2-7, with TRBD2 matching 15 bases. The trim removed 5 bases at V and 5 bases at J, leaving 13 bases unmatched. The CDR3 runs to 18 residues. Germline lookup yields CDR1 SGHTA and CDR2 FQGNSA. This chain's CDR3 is CASSLSYGTSGGSHEQYF. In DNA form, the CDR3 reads TGTGCCAGCAGCCTAAGCTACGGGACTAGCGGGGGGTCCCACGAGCAGTACTTC.

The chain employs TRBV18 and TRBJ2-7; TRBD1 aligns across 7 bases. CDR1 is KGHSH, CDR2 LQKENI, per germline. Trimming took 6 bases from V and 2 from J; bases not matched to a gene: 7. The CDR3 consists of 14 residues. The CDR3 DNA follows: TGTGCCAGCTCCGCCGGGACAGTAACCTACGAGCAGTACTTC. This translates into CASSAGTVTYEQYF.

The CDR3 DNA sequence: TGTGCCAGCAGTGAACCGGGGGTAGCCACTGAAGCTTTCTTT. As protein: CASSEPGVATEAFF. V and J are TRBV25-1 and TRBJ1-1; D may be TRBD1 (5 bases). The CDR3 is 14 residues long. V was pared by 2 bases and J by 4 bases, with 11 bases between. Germline V gene lookup returns CDR1 MGHDK and CDR2 SYGVNS.

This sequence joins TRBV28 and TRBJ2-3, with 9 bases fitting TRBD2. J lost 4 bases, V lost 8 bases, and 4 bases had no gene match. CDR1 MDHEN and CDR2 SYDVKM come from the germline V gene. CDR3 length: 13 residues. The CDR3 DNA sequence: TGTGCCAGCTGTGTAGCGGGGGCAGATACGCAGTATTTT. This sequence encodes CASCVAGADTQYF.

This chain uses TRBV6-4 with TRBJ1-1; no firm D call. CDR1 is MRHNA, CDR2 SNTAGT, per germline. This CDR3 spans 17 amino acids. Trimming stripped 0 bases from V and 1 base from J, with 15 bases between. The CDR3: CASSDSMWCRWNTEAFF. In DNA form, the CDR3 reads TGTGCCAGCAGTGACTCGATGTGGTGTAGATGGAACACTGAAGCTTTCTTT.

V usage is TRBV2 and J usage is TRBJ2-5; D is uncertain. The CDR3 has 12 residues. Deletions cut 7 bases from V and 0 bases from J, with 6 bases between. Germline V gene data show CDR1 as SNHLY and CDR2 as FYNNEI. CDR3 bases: TGTGCCAGCAAACAAAACCAAGAGACCCAGTACTTC. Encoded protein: CASKQNQETQYF.

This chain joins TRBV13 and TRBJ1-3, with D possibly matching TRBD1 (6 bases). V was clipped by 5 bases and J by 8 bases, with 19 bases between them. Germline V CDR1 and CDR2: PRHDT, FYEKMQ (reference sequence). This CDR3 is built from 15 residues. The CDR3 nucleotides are TGTGCCAGCAGCGACAGTGGGGGCGATGTGGACACCATATATTTT. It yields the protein CASSDSGGDVDTIYF. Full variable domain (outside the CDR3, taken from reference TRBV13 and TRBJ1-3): AAGVIQSPRHLIKEKRETATLKCYPIPRHDTVYWYQQGPGQDPQFLISFYEKMQSDKGSIPDRFSAQQFSDYHSELNMSSLELGDSALYFCASSDSGGDVDTIYFGEGSWLTVV.

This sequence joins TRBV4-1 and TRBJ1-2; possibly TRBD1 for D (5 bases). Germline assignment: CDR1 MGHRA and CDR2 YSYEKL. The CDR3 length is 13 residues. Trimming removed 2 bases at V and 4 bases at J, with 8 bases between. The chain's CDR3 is CASSQRDFYGYTF. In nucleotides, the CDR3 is TGCGCCAGCAGCCAACGGGACTTCTATGGCTACACCTTC.

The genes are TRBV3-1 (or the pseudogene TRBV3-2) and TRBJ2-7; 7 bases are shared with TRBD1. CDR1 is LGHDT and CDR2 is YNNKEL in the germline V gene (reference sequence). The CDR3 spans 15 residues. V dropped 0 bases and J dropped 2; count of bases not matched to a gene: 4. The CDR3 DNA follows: TGTGCCAGCAGCCAAGAAACAGGGGATCCCTACGAGCAGTACTTC. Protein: CASSQETGDPYEQYF.

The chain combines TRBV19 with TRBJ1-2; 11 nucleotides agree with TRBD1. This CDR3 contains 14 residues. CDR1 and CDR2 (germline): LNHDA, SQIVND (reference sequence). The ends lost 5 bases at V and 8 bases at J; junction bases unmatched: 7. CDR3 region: CASSPRTGGLGYTF. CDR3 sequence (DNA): TGTGCCAGTAGTCCCCGGACAGGGGGCCTCGGCTACACCTTC.

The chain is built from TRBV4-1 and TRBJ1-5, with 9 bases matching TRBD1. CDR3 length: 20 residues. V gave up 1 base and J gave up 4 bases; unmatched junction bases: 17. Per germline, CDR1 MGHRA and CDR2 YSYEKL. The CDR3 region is CASSQGFGGPGTGLNQPQHF. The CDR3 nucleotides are TGCGCCAGCAGCCAAGGTTTTGGGGGACCCGGGACAGGGTTGAATCAGCCCCAGCATTTT.

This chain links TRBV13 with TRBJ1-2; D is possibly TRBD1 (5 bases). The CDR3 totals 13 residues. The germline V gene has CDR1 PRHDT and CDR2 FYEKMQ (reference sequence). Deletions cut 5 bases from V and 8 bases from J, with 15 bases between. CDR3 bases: TGTGCCAGCAGCCCCTGGGGCGCGGGGGGCTACACCTTC. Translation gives CASSPWGAGGYTF.

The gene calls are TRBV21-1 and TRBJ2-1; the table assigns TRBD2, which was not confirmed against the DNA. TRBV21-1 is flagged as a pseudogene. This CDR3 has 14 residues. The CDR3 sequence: CASTRPGLSNEQFF. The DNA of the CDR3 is TGTGCCAGCACACGACCGGGTTTGAGCAATGAGCAGTTCTTC.

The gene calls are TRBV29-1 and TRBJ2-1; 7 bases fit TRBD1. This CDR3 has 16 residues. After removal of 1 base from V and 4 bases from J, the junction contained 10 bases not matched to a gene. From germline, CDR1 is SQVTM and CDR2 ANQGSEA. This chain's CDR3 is CSVEAPTGWVYNEQFF. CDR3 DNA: TGCAGCGTTGAAGCCCCGACAGGGTGGGTGTACAATGAGCAGTTCTTC.